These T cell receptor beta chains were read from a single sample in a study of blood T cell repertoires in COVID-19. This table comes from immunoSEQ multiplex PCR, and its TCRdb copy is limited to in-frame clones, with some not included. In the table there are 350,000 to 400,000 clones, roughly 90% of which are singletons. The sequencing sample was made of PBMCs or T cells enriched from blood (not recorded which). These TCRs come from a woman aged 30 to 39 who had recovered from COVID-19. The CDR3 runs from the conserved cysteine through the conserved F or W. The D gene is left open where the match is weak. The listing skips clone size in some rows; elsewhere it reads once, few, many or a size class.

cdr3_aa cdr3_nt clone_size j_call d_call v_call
CAWSAPLGQGGRYEQYF TGTGCCTGGAGTGCTCCTTTAGGACAGGGGGGTCGCTACGAGCAGTACTTC - TRBJ2-7 TRBD1 TRBV30
CASSLVRDRFQETQYF TGCGCCAGCAGCTTGGTTCGGGACAGATTCCAAGAGACCCAGTACTTC - TRBJ2-5 TRBD1 TRBV5-1
CATRSRVDEKLFF TGTGCCACGAGGTCCAGGGTCGACGAAAAACTGTTTTTT few TRBJ1-4 - TRBV19
CATSTGLLLGGELFF TGTGCCACCAGTACCGGACTGTTATTGGGTGGGGAGCTGTTTTTT - TRBJ2-2 - TRBV24-1
CASSLSVVAEAFF TGTGCCAGCAGTTTAAGCGTGGTGGCTGAAGCTTTCTTT - TRBJ1-1 - TRBV12-3/TRBV12-4
CASSMESQGKVGEQYF TGTGCCAGTAGTATGGAATCCCAGGGTAAGGTGGGGGAGCAGTACTTC - TRBJ2-7 - TRBV19
CASSYFITGNYGYTF TGTGCCAGCAGCTACTTCATAACGGGAAACTATGGCTACACCTTC - TRBJ1-2 - TRBV7-9
CASSRDANQPQHF TGTGCCAGCAGTCGGGATGCCAATCAGCCCCAGCATTTT - TRBJ1-5 - TRBV5-8
CASSTGTAIMNTEAFF TGCGCCAGCAGCACAGGGACAGCAATAATGAACACTGAAGCTTTCTTT - TRBJ1-1 TRBD1 TRBV5-1
CASSQGTGVSGYTF TGCGCCAGCAGCCAAGGGACAGGGGTTAGCGGCTACACCTTC - TRBJ1-2 TRBD1 TRBV4-3
CASSLTGYQETQYF TGTGCCAGCTCACTAACAGGGTACCAAGAGACCCAGTACTTC - TRBJ2-5 - TRBV18
CASTLYTDTQYF TGTGCCAGCACCCTGTACACAGATACGCAGTATTTT - TRBJ2-3 - TRBV12-3/TRBV12-4
CASAAGGISTDTQYF TGTGCCAGCGCAGCGGGGGGTATCAGCACAGATACGCAGTATTTT - TRBJ2-3 TRBD2 TRBV27
CASSGGQGTTNEKLFF TGTGCCAGCAGCGGGGGACAGGGTACGACTAATGAAAAACTGTTTTTT - TRBJ1-4 TRBD1 TRBV28
CASSSRTGSLETQYF TGTGCCAGCAGCTCGCGGACAGGTTCTTTGGAGACCCAGTACTTC - TRBJ2-5 TRBD1 TRBV13
CASGLTGGRQPQHF TGTGCTAGTGGCCTGACAGGGGGCCGTCAGCCCCAGCATTTT - TRBJ1-5 TRBD1 TRBV12-5
CASSLSKAGGYEQYF TGTGCCAGCAGTTTATCGAAGGCGGGAGGCTACGAGCAGTACTTC - TRBJ2-7 TRBD2 TRBV27
CASSSRGVAGGPGEQYF TGTGCCAGCAGCTCCCGAGGGGTAGCGGGAGGGCCGGGTGAGCAGTACTTC - TRBJ2-7 TRBD2 TRBV3-1/TRBV3-2
CASSSRQGGTEAFF TGTGCCAGCAGTTCACGACAGGGCGGCACTGAAGCTTTCTTT - TRBJ1-1 TRBD1 TRBV28
CASSVMGGTEAFF TGTGCCAGCAGCGTTATGGGCGGGACTGAAGCTTTCTTT - TRBJ1-1 - TRBV7-3
CASSYTGSPKETQYF TGTGCCAGCAGTTACACCGGGTCCCCTAAGGAGACCCAGTACTTC - TRBJ2-5 - TRBV6-5
CASSPQTGEPEAFF TGTGCCAGCAGCCCCCAGACAGGGGAGCCTGAAGCTTTCTTT - TRBJ1-1 TRBD1 TRBV7-9
CASSYEGGRIGEKLFF TGTGCCAGCAGTTACGAGGGGGGGCGCATCGGGGAAAAACTGTTTTTT - TRBJ1-4 - TRBV6-5
CASSLGGNYSNQPQHF TGTGCCAGCAGCTTAGGGGGGAATTATAGCAATCAGCCCCAGCATTTT - TRBJ1-5 - TRBV7-3
CASSFDRPPLAGTDTQYF TGTGCCAGCAGTTTTGATCGGCCACCACTAGCGGGCACAGATACGCAGTATTTT - TRBJ2-3 TRBD2 TRBV28
CASIGGDYNEQFF TGTGCCAGCATTGGGGGGGACTACAATGAGCAGTTCTTC - TRBJ2-1 TRBD2 TRBV7-9